Each of the 21 T cell receptor beta chains below was sequenced from the same sample in a study of cytotoxic CD8 clonotypes in ibrutinib-treated CLL. Clones were read by immunoSEQ multiplex PCR, and TCRdb kept only the in-frame ones, dropping some. The table has about 160,000 clones, roughly four fifths seen once; the top ten hold about 2%. The sample here was PBMCs, taken after 12 months of ibrutinib treatment. These receptors were obtained from a human donor with chronic lymphocytic leukemia.

The chain joins TRBV28 to TRBJ1-4, with D possibly being TRBD1 (6 bases). The CDR3 loop spans 14 amino acids. Germline lookup yields CDR1 MDHEN and CDR2 SYDVKM. The V end lost 2 bases, the J end lost 8 bases, and 12 bases lay between the germline ends. Here the CDR3 reads CASSLEGGREKLFF. CDR3 DNA sequence: TGTGCCAGCAGTTTAGAAGGGGGGAGGGAAAAACTGTTTTTT.

The genes are TRBV9 and TRBJ2-1, with 9 positions matching TRBD2. The CDR3 covers 15 residues. V lost 4 bases, J lost 10 bases, and 12 bases stayed unmatched. Germline CDR1 and CDR2: SGDLS and YYNGEE. The CDR3 loop reads CASSPQISGSGEQFF. CDR3 DNA: TGTGCCAGCAGCCCCCAAATTAGCGGGAGCGGGGAGCAGTTCTTC.

The gene calls are TRBV28 and TRBJ1-5, with D maybe TRBD1 (5 bases). Germline assignment: CDR1 MDHEN and CDR2 SYDVKM. The CDR3 is 14 amino acids. V gave up 7 bases and J gave up 9 bases, with 19 bases separating them. CDR3 sequence: CASIPTVTRGPQHF. In DNA, the CDR3 is TGTGCCAGCATACCGACCGTAACTAGGGGGCCCCAGCATTTT.

The chain combines TRBV27 with TRBJ2-3, with 8 bases matching TRBD2. This CDR3 has 14 residues. Germline V gene data show CDR1 as MNHEY and CDR2 as SMNVEV (reference sequence). V was clipped by 8 bases and J by 4 bases; unmatched bases: 8. The CDR3 sequence: CASRRGGRPDTQYF. CDR3 nucleotides: TGTGCCAGCCGCCGGGGGGGGCGCCCAGATACGCAGTATTTT.

Only a few counts were recorded for this clone. This chain connects TRBV28 to TRBJ1-5, with D possibly being TRBD1 (5 bases). This CDR3 spans 13 amino acids. V lost 6 bases and J lost 3, with 9 bases in between. Looked up from germline, CDR1 is MDHEN and CDR2 is SYDVKM. The CDR3 DNA reads as TGTGCCAGCAGGAGGGACCCCAATCAGCCCCAGCATTTT. Translating it yields CASRRDPNQPQHF.

The chain has TRBV28 and TRBJ1-4, with 7 positions matching TRBD1. V dropped 1 base and J dropped 7; count of bases not matched to a gene: 9. The CDR3 is 16 residues long. In germline, CDR1 is MDHEN, CDR2 SYDVKM. The CDR3 DNA follows: TGTGCCAGCAGTTTATCGGCAGGGGGATTTGGTGAAAAACTGTTTTTT. As protein: CASSLSAGGFGEKLFF.

The chain joins TRBV19 to TRBJ1-2, with D unresolved. V was cut by 5 bases and J by 4 bases, with 20 bases left in between. Germline V gene lookup returns CDR1 LNHDA and CDR2 SQIVND (reference sequence). This CDR3 is built from 16 residues. CDR3 DNA sequence: TGTGCCAGTAGTTCGACGGAGGGTTATAGGCTCTATGGCTACACCTTC. Its protein is CASSSTEGYRLYGYTF.

About this clone itself: A junction boundary mismatches the germline segment, possibly from a read error. The chain joins TRBV7-9 to TRBJ2-5, with D perhaps matching TRBD2 (5 bases). Per the germline V gene, CDR1 is SEHNR and CDR2 is FQNEAQ (reference sequence). This CDR3 contains 12 residues. CDR3 nucleotides: TGTGCCAGCAGCTCGAACGGGGAGACCCGGTACTTC. Its translation: CASSSNGETRYF.

J is TRBJ2-7 and V is TRBV7-2; 12 nucleotides line up with TRBD2. J lost 1 base, V lost 3 bases, and 4 bases had no gene match. Germline CDR1 reads SGHTA; CDR2 reads FQGNSA. The CDR3 runs to 16 residues. In DNA, the CDR3 is TGTGCCAGCAGCTTTCTAGCGGGAGGGCCGTCCTACGAGCAGTACTTC. It codes for CASSFLAGGPSYEQYF.

The V gene is TRBV5-1, the J gene TRBJ2-2, with D maybe TRBD1 (5 bases). Trimming removed 2 bases from V and 2 bases from J, with 7 bases in between. This CDR3 has 14 residues. CDR1 SGHRS and CDR2 YFSETQ come from the germline V gene. Here the CDR3 DNA reads TGCGCCAGCAGCTTAGGGGCAAACACCGGGGAGCTGTTTTTT. Its translation is CASSLGANTGELFF.

The V and J genes are TRBV2 and TRBJ2-5, with D perhaps given as TRBD1 or TRBD2 (5 bases each). Per germline, CDR1 SNHLY and CDR2 FYNNEI. Between the trimmed V and J ends, which lost 4 bases and 4 bases, there was a span of 10 bases. The CDR3 loop spans 13 amino acids. The CDR3 reads CASSVLGVETQYF. The CDR3, as DNA: TGTGCCAGCAGTGTATTGGGGGTAGAGACCCAGTACTTC.

V is TRBV10-1 and J is TRBJ1-1; no reliable D call. CDR1 is WNHNN, CDR2 SYGVQD, per germline (reference sequence). The CDR3 runs 14 residues. The V and J ends lost 6 bases and 1 base respectively, with 12 bases between them. The CDR3 reads CASSSGRSNTEAFF. As DNA, the CDR3 is TGCGCCAGCAGCTCAGGACGGTCGAACACTGAAGCTTTCTTT.

V is TRBV27 and J is TRBJ2-6; D assignment may be TRBD1 or TRBD2 (5 bases each). V lost 3 bases to trimming and J lost 0 bases, with 18 bases between them. Looked up from germline, CDR1 is MNHEY and CDR2 is SMNVEV (reference sequence). The CDR3 has 19 residues. The CDR3 region has the DNA TGTGCCAGCAGTTTTAAATTGGGGACCTTTTCCTCTGGGGCCAACGTCCTGACTTTC. Translated, it gives CASSFKLGTFSSGANVLTF.

Remarks on this clone: Other DNA variants within this sample encode the same CDR3. The chain links TRBV2 to TRBJ2-2; 7 nucleotides align to TRBD2. In germline, CDR1 is SNHLY, CDR2 FYNNEI. The CDR3 covers 14 residues. V gave up 7 bases and J gave up 2 bases; unmatched junction bases: 4. CDR3 sequence: CASNQRGNTGELFF. CDR3 bases: TGTGCCAGCAATCAGCGGGGTAACACCGGGGAGCTGTTTTTT. The full variable domain, in which reference TRBV2 and TRBJ2-2 provide the parts outside the CDR3, is EPEVTQTPSHQVTQMGQEVILRCVPISNHLYFYWYRQILGQKVEFLVSFYNNEISEKSEIFDDQFSVERPDGSNFTLKIRSTKLEDSAMYFCASNQRGNTGELFFGEGSRLTVL.

V is TRBV15 and J is TRBJ2-2; the D call may be TRBD1 or TRBD2 (6 bases each). This CDR3 region has 15 residues. V dropped 0 bases and J dropped 5 bases, with 10 bases sitting between them. Germline V gives CDR1 LNHNV, CDR2 YYDKDF (reference sequence). In DNA, the CDR3 is TGTGCCACCAGCAGAGATTTAGGGGGGACCGGGGAGCTGTTTTTT. The encoded protein is CATSRDLGGTGELFF.

This chain uses TRBV28 with TRBJ1-5; D is perhaps TRBD1 (6 bases). Between the trimmed V and J ends, which lost 7 bases and 2 bases, there was a span of 21 bases. This CDR3 contains 17 residues. Germline loops: CDR1 MDHEN, CDR2 SYDVKM. The CDR3 reads CASIRWGHQRGNQPQHF. The CDR3 coding sequence is TGTGCCAGCATCCGCTGGGGACACCAAAGGGGCAATCAGCCCCAGCATTTT.

The V call is TRBV6-5, the J call TRBJ2-7; D possibly corresponds to TRBD1 (5 bases). V was trimmed by 5 bases and J by 2 bases, leaving 10 bases between them. This CDR3 has 13 amino acids. The V gene's germline CDR1 is MNHEY and CDR2 SVGAGI. CDR3 coding DNA: TGTGCCAGCAGTAGTTCACAGGCCTACGAGCAGTACTTC. Translation: CASSSSQAYEQYF.

This clone was detected only once. The rearrangement uses TRBV9 and TRBJ1-5; 7 nucleotides agree with TRBD1. CDR3 size: 15 residues. Germline V CDR1 and CDR2: SGDLS, YYNGEE. V lost 4 bases and J lost 3; bases outside the gene matches: 7. The CDR3, as DNA: TGTGCCAGCAGCCCCGCCGGACAGGACAATCAGCCCCAGCATTTT. Translated, it gives CASSPAGQDNQPQHF.

The chain carries TRBV6-6 and TRBJ2-7, with TRBD1 as a possible D gene (6 bases). V was shortened by 5 bases and J by 0 bases, with 14 bases between the two germline ends. This CDR3 is built from 15 residues. CDR1 is MNHNY, CDR2 SVGAGI, per germline (reference sequence). In DNA form, the CDR3 reads TGTGCCAGCAGTCAACGGATAGGGGGCTCCTACGAGCAGTACTTC. As protein: CASSQRIGGSYEQYF.

The chain carries TRBV4-2 and TRBJ1-6; a weak D match, TRBD1 (6 bases). V lost 6 bases to trimming and J lost 4 bases, with 16 bases between them. From germline, CDR1 is LGHNA and CDR2 YNFKEQ. This CDR3 has 16 amino acids. This CDR3 reads CASRPGEGGYNSPLHF. The CDR3 coding sequence is TGTGCCAGCAGACCCGGGGAGGGGGGGTATAATTCACCCCTCCACTTT.

V and J are TRBV6-5 and TRBJ2-1; D remains unclear. The ends were cut back, 5 bases at V and 12 bases at J, with 14 bases in the middle. The CDR3 runs 12 residues. Looked up from germline, CDR1 is MNHEY and CDR2 is SVGAGI. The CDR3 sequence is CASSSSSLGQFF. The CDR3 coding sequence is TGTGCCAGCAGTAGTAGTAGTTTAGGGCAGTTCTTC.